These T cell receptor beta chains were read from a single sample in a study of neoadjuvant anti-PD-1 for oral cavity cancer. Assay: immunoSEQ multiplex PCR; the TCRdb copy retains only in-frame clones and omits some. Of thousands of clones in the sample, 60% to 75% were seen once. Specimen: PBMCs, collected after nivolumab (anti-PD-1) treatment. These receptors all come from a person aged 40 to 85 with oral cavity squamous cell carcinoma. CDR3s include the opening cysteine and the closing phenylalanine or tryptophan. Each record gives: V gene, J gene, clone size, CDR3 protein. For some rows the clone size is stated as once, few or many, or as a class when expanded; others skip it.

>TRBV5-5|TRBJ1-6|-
CASTRTGQSSYNSPLHF
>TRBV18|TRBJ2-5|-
CASSPTTGSETQYF
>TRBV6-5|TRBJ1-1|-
CASRTDIWNTEAFF
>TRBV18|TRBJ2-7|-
CASSPSGGAYEQYF
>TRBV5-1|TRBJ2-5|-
CASSTPEDSLVSQETQYF
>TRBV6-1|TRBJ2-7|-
CASSYGQGDYEQYF
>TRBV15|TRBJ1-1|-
CATSKDRHSEYEAFF
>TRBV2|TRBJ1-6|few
CASSQYPAGTGVSPLHF
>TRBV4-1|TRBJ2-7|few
CASSQGLRGGSDEQYF
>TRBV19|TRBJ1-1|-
CASSIQVDTEAFF
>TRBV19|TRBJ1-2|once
CASSIAPTGIVYGYTF